The present entry profiles one TCR beta chain with its context. This sample was included in a study of graft-versus-host responses after intestinal transplantation. The protocol was immunoSEQ multiplex PCR, while the TCRdb copy is restricted to in-frame clones and leaves out a portion. The sample consists of 98,000 or so clones, 86% of them appearing once. Sequences were derived from PBMCs, sampled 255 days after intestinal transplant. The TCR sequence derives from a human patient who received an intestinal transplant, so some T cells may come from the graft donor.

This chain's CDR3 is CASSQEVTYPLGYTF. CDR3 coding DNA: TGCGCCAGCAGCCAAGAAGTGACCTATCCCCTGGGCTACACCTTC. J is TRBJ1-2 and V is TRBV4-1; D not resolved. The ends were cut back, 0 bases at V and 8 bases at J, with 16 bases in the middle. CDR3 length: 15 amino acids. CDR1 and CDR2 from the germline V gene are MGHRA and YSYEKL.